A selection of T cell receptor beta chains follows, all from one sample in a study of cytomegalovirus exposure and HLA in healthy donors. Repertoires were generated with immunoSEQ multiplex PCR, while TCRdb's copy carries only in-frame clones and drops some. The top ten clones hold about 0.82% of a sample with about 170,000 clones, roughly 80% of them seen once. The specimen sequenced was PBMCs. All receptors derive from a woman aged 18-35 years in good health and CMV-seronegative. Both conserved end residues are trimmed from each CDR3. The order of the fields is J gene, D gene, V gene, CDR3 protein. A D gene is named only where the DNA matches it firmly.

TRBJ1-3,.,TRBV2,ASSEYDNSGNTIY
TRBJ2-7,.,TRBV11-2,ASTPQGEQY
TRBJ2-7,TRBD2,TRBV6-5,ASRMTSDSYEQY
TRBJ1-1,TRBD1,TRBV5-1,ASSLLAGGAYTEAF
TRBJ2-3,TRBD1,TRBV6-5,ASSYLRQGNTDTQY
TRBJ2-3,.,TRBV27,ASSVLQGSGTDTQY
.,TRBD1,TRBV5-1,ASSLGPTGFYEQY
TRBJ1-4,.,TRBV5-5,ASSSRGEKLF
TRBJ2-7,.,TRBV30,AWSGGLSTYEQY
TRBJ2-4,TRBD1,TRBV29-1,SVLQGPRKGFVENIQY
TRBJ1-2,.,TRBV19,ASSRGAPIYGYT
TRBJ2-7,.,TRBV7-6,ASSLRAHEQY
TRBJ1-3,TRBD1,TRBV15,ATSRDLDRSGNTIY
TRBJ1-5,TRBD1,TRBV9,ASSSDRDGQPQH
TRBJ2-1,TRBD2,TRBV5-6,ASSLGGPLAGSIPGQF
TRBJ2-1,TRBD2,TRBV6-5,ASSYLAGVSYNEQF
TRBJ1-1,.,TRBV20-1,SAAQREAF
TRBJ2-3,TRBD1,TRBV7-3,ASSLVTGGRGTQY
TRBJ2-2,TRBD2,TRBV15,ATSKTIQRESPGELF
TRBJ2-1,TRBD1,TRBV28,ASSNLGQYNEQF
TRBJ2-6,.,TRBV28,ASSPLGRQSRRGHPGANVLT
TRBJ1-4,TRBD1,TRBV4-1,ASSLDRVGPNEKLF
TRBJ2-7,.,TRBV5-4,ASSFWDSSGEEQY
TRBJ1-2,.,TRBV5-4,ASRPDSFYGYT
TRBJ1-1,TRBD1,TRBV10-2,ASRGTGISLSEAF
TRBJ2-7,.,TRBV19,ASSEASLIYEQY
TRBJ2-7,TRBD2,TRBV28,ASSPSGTYYEQY
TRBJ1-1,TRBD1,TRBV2,ANRYRGNTEAF